This T cell receptor (beta chain) was profiled in a study of human T cells and chemical hapten exposure (dated by TCRdb to the early 2020s). The study in broad terms: For sensitization, 2% DPC in acetone was applied to a roughly 2 cm by roughly 2 cm area of upper inner arm skin. Throughout the study period of roughly 24 weeks, patients also received therapeutic DPC doses to the scalp every week. Patch testing was done on the upper back using Finn chambers containing 0.01% DPC, and results were scored after 6 days according to International Contact Dermatitis Research Group standards. The patient cohort, mostly female, included alopecia areata with under or over 50% scalp involvement, alopecia totalis and alopecia universalis. The libraries were sequenced as a pool, and the TCR yield per sample differed mostly because of small variations in library volumes within the pool. The study tracked peripheral blood TCR repertoire changes in vivo during primary and secondary sensitization to the hapten diphenylcyclopropenone (DPC) in alopecia patients. Blood samples were taken from patients before sensitization (week 0) and at 2, 6 and about 24 weeks after DPC sensitization. For TCR sequencing, blood came from 25 to 35 alopecia patients at anywhere from one to four time points (pre-sensitization, 2, 6 and 24 weeks).

Regarding this clonotype: What this receptor recognizes is not known. No base quality values were provided; no much bigger clone lies one nucleotide off.

The time point label here, explained by the study, means: pre-sensitization, week 0. Per the publication, the treatment or condition label means: therapeutic diphenylcyclopropenone sensitization with weekly scalp DPC. At each patch-test visit, blood was drawn before the patch test was applied. Eligible patients were aged 18 to 70, diagnosed with alopecia, deemed suitable for DPC therapy, and excluded if pregnant. Total RNA was isolated from unfractionated whole blood collected in Tempus Blood RNA tubes. The receptor library was made with RACE. TCRdb names NextSeq 500 as the instrument used. During library preparation, unique molecular identifiers were attached to individual cDNA molecules so that TCRs could be counted quantitatively and reproducibly. From each blood RNA sample, both TCR alpha and TCR beta chains were sequenced. In the original analysis: The median number of TCRs per sample was 95,638, ranging from 23,224 to 690,600. The Decombinator software suite was used to annotate V, J and CDR3 in the TCR reads. To make PS versus PT1 abundance plots, every sample was subsampled to the same number of TCRs (28,000). Expanded TCRs were defined as absent before sensitization and observed at least eight times at the 2-week time point. The public reads were reanalyzed by TCRdb: fastp trimming at Q25, MiXCR alignment, in-frame beta chains only. Rows with one shared CDR3 protein collapse into an entry with the most common genes and DNA. These V and J calls derive from TCRdb rather than the authors' analysis. This sample gives about 93,000 distinct CDR3 sequences in total; 8.5% of them show up just once. The top ten clones comprise just over 2.5% of the sample.

Relative to germline, V is 5 bases shorter and J is 0 bases shorter, with 14 bases between their ends. The germline V gene (reference sequence) yields SEHNR for CDR1 and FQNEAQ for CDR2. Reading from cysteine to phenylalanine, the CDR3 counts 17 amino acids. The CDR3 DNA has 51 bases and is translated from base 1. What the research found in general, with its limitations: Because all patients had alopecia, a presumed autoimmune disease, the immune response of the patients might differ from that of healthy individuals. Expanded TCRs formed significantly more large CDR3 similarity clusters than pre-sensitization or healthy control sets, consistent with antigen-driven responses. Repeated subsampling changed both the strength of the expansion versus patch-test correlation and the threshold at which that correlation became significant. Patch test score was positively correlated with the number of PT1 expanded TCRs, with significance at thresholds 8, 16 and 32 but not at 4. No change with DPC sensitization was found in the number of TCRs above 1 in 1000 frequency, and no evidence of global repertoire structure alterations was found.

Recombination linked TRBV7-9 to TRBJ2-6; TRBD2 is perhaps the D gene, given 5 matching bases. The sample in question was whole blood, obtained in connection with sensitization to the hapten diphenylcyclopropenone (DPC). The receptor was isolated from a man between 40 and 49 years old with alopecia areata. Some clones in this sample may be carry-over from other donors' samples. The CDR3 sequence is CASSPPEAVSGANVLTF. The nucleotides are TGTGCCAGCAGCCCGCCGGAGGCAGTCTCTGGGGCCAACGTCCTGACTTTC.